The sequence of this T cell receptor beta chain was determined in a study of blood T cell repertoires in COVID-19. Study in general: Material from acute and convalescent COVID-19 was sourced from the United States, Italy and Spain. Sample material is recorded as cDNA or gDNA derived from T cells, B-cell-depleted T cells, or PBMCs.

Researchers sorted participants into cohorts using their self-reported clinical history. Two negative PCRs, clearance, or symptom resolution were required of recovered Cohort 3 donors. Libraries were prepared by immunoSEQ multiplex PCR; TCRdb keeps only in-frame clonotypes and omits some of them. The sample lists 250,000 to 350,000 clones; about 87% were seen once. Germline values: CDR1 SGHTA, CDR2 FQGNSA. The CDR3 covers 15 residues. Trimming removed 5 bases from V and 5 bases from J; junction bases left unmatched: 6. This sequence was found in a woman aged 45 to 65 who had recovered from COVID-19. The sample taken for sequencing was PBMCs or T cells enriched from blood (not recorded which). This chain connects TRBV7-2 to TRBJ1-2; 12 nucleotides match TRBD1. CDR3 sequence: CASSLGQGASYGYTF. For the CDR3, the DNA is TGTGCCAGCAGCCTGGGACAGGGGGCTTCGTATGGCTACACCTTC.